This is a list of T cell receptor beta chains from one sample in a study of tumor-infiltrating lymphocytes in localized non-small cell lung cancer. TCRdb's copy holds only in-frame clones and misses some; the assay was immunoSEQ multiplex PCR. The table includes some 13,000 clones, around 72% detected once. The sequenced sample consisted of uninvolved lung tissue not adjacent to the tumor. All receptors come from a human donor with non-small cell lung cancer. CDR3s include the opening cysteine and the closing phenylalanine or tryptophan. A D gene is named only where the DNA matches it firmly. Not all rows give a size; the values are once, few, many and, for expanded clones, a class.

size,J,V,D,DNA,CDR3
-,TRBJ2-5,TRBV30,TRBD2,TGTGCTCTTAGTCCGGGACTAGCGGGAGAGACCCAGTACTTC,CALSPGLAGETQYF
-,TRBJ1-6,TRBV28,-,TGTGCCAGCAGTGGGCTTGGGGGGGCTAACTCCTATAATTCACCCCTCCACTTT,CASSGLGGANSYNSPLHF
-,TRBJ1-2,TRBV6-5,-,TGTGCCAGCAGTTACTCGGGGGGGCTCTATGGCTACACCTTC,CASSYSGGLYGYTF
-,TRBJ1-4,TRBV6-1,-,TGTGCCAGCAGTGAAGCGGACGCAGGGGAGACTGAAAAACTGTTTTTT,CASSEADAGETEKLFF
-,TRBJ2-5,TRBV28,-,TGTGCCAGCAGCCTCCTATTGGATGAGGAGACCCAGTACTTC,CASSLLLDEETQYF
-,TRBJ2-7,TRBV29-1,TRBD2,TGCAGCGTTGAAGGACTAGCGGGAGGGAGCCACGAGCAGTACTTC,CSVEGLAGGSHEQYF
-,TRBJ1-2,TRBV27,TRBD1,TGTGCCAGCAGTCCAAAGACAGGGGGCAACTATGGCTACACCTTC,CASSPKTGGNYGYTF
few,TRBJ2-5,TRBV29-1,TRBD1,TGCAGCGTTGGACAGGGGGAGACCCAGTACTTC,CSVGQGETQYF
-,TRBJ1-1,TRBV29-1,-,TGCAGCGTTCTTGCAGGGACGTACACTGAAGCTTTCTTT,CSVLAGTYTEAFF
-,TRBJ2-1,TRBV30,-,TGCCCCAAGAGTTCCTACAATGAGCAGTTCTTC,CPKSSYNEQFF
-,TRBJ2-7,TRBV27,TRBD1,TGTGCCAGCAGCAGATATCCACCCGACAGGGGACCCTACGAGCAGTACTTC,CASSRYPPDRGPYEQYF
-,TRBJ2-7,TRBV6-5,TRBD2,TGTGCCAGCGCCGTAGCGGGAGGGGGGTACGAGCAGTACTTC,CASAVAGGGYEQYF
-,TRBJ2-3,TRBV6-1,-,TGTGCCAGCAGTGGGCGAGGGAGAGGGACAGATACGCAGTATTTT,CASSGRGRGTDTQYF
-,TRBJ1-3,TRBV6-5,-,TGTGCCAGCAGGTCAGGCTCTGGAAACACCATATATTTT,CASRSGSGNTIYF
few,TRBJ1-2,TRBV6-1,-,TGTGCCAGCAGAGCTTACTATGGCTACACCTTC,CASRAYYGYTF
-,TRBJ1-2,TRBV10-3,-,TGTGCCATCAGTGGATGGGACACCCCTCATGGCTACACCTTC,CAISGWDTPHGYTF
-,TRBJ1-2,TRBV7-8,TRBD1,TGTGCCAGCAGCTTAGCGGGGACAGGGATTAACTATGGCTACACCTTC,CASSLAGTGINYGYTF
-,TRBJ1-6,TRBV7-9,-,TGTGCCAGCAGCTTAGATCAGGGGAATAATTCACCCCTCCACTTT,CASSLDQGNNSPLHF
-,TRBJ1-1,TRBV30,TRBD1,TGTGCCTGGGGGACAGGGGCGCTGAACACTGAAGCTTTCTTT,CAWGTGALNTEAFF
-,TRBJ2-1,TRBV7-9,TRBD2,TGTGCCAGCAGCTTAGGCGGGAGCGATGAGCAGTTCTTC,CASSLGGSDEQFF
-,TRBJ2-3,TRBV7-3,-,TGTGCCAGCAGCTTAAGCCACAGCACAGATACGCAGTATTTT,CASSLSHSTDTQYF
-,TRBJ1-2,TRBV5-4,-,TGTGCCAGCAGCTTGACAGTACCCTATGGCTACACCTTC,CASSLTVPYGYTF
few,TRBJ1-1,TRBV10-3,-,TGTGCCATCAGTAGCCGGGCCAGTGGCACTGAAGCTTTCTTT,CAISSRASGTEAFF
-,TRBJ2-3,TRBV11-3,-,TGTGCCAGCAGCTTAGGTGGACCTCAGGAAACAGATACGCAGTATTTT,CASSLGGPQETDTQYF
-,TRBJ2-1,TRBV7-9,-,TGTGCCAGCAGCCCTCTCGAACCATCCTACAATGAGCAGTTCTTC,CASSPLEPSYNEQFF
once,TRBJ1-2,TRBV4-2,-,TGTGCCAGCAGCCAGGGGATGGATGGCTACACCTTC,CASSQGMDGYTF
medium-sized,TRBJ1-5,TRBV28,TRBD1,TGTGCCAGCAGTACGACAGGGGGCGCGGTTCAGCCCCAGCATTTT,CASSTTGGAVQPQHF
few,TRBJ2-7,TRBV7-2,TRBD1,TGTGCCAGCAGCTTAGACAGGGGGATGTACGAGCAGTACTTC,CASSLDRGMYEQYF
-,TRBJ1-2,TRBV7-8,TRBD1,TGTGCCAGCAGCTTAGGGAAGGGGGCGAGGGATGGCTACACCTTC,CASSLGKGARDGYTF
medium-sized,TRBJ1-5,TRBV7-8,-,TGTGCCAGCAGCTTATCACGGGGAGGGCCCCATCAGCCCCAGCATTTT,CASSLSRGGPHQPQHF
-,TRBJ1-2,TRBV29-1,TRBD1,TGCAGCGTTTCCCGGGACAGGGGGATCTATGGCTACACCTTC,CSVSRDRGIYGYTF
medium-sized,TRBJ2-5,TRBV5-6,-,TGTGCCAGCAGCTGGGGGGTCTTGACCCAGTACTTC,CASSWGVLTQYF
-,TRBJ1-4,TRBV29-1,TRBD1,TGCAGCGCTCAGACAGGGTTTAATGAAAAACTGTTTTTT,CSAQTGFNEKLFF
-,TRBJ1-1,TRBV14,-,TGTGCCAGCAGCCAAGATCACGGTGGCACTGAAGCTTTCTTT,CASSQDHGGTEAFF
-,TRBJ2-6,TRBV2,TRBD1,TGTGCCAGCAGTGAAGCGCTTGGGCAGGGGGCGCTTGGGGCCAACGTCCTGACTTTC,CASSEALGQGALGANVLTF
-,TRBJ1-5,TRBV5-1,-,TGCGCCAGCAGCTTGGGGCCAATTAATAGCAATCAGCCCCAGCATTTT,CASSLGPINSNQPQHF
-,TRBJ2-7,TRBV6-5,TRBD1,TGTGCCAGCCAGGGGGCGGCTCTCGAGCAGTACTTC,CASQGAALEQYF
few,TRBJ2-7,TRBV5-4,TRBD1,TGTGCCAGCAGCTTCCTGGACAGGGGGAACTACGAGCAGTACTTC,CASSFLDRGNYEQYF
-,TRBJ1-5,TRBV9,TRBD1,TGTGCCAGCAGCGTAGGAGGACAGGTCAATCAGCCCCAGCATTTT,CASSVGGQVNQPQHF
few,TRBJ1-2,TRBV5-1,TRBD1,TGCGCCAGCAGCTTGGGGGAGACAGGGGATGGCTACACCTTC,CASSLGETGDGYTF
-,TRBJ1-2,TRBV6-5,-,TGTGCCAGCAGTTACTCGATGTCTGGGTTTGATGGCTACACCTTC,CASSYSMSGFDGYTF
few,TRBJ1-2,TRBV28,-,TGTGCCAGCAGTTTAGTCCAGTCGGCTAACTATGGCTACACCTTC,CASSLVQSANYGYTF
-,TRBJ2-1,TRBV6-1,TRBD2,TGTGCCAGCAGCGCTAGCGGGAGGGGGGCTGAGCAGTTCTTC,CASSASGRGAEQFF
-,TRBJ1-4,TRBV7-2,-,TGTGCCAGCAGCTTAGTATTGGGGGGGCGTGAAAAACTGTTTTTT,CASSLVLGGREKLFF
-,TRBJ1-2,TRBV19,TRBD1,TGTGCCAGTAGTATTGGGGACAGGGGAATCTATGGCTACACCTTC,CASSIGDRGIYGYTF
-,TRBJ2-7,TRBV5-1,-,TGCGCCAGCAGCTTGGGGGTTTCCTACGAGCAGTACTTC,CASSLGVSYEQYF
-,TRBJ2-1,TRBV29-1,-,TGCAGCGTCAGACTGAACAATGAGCAGTTCTTC,CSVRLNNEQFF
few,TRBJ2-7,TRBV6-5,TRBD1,TGTGCCAGCAGCTGGGGACAGGGTTACGAGCAGTACTTC,CASSWGQGYEQYF
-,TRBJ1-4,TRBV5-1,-,TGCGCCAGCAGCAGCAGGGTTTCAGGAGAAAAACTGTTTTTT,CASSSRVSGEKLFF